A selection of T cell receptor beta chains follows, all from one sample in a study of cytomegalovirus exposure and HLA in healthy donors. Generated by immunoSEQ multiplex PCR, the TCRdb table keeps only in-frame clones and is missing some. The data show under 400,000 clones, 80% to 90% seen once. The sample was PBMCs. Receptors were obtained from a young woman in good health and CMV-seronegative. The CDR3 runs from the conserved cysteine through the conserved F or W. The D gene is left open where the match is weak.

V gene: TRBV2; J gene: TRBJ2-2; D gene: TRBD2; CDR3 protein: CASRGTSGSSGELFF; CDR3 DNA: TGTGCCAGCAGGGGGACTAGCGGGAGCTCCGGGGAGCTGTTTTTT
V gene: TRBV28; J gene: TRBJ2-7; D gene: TRBD2; CDR3 protein: CASRLPTSGTTYEQYF; CDR3 DNA: TGTGCCAGCAGGCTCCCGACTAGCGGGACAACCTACGAGCAGTACTTC
V gene: TRBV27; J gene: TRBJ2-1; D gene: .; CDR3 protein: CASSFSGGYSYNEQFF; CDR3 DNA: TGTGCCAGCAGTTTTTCAGGCGGGTATTCCTACAATGAGCAGTTCTTC
V gene: TRBV10-3; J gene: TRBJ2-7; D gene: TRBD2; CDR3 protein: CAISESGGSYEQYF; CDR3 DNA: TGTGCCATCAGTGAGTCGGGAGGGTCCTACGAGCAGTACTTC
V gene: TRBV15; J gene: TRBJ2-1; D gene: TRBD1; CDR3 protein: CATSPRDRGVLDEQFF; CDR3 DNA: TGTGCCACCAGCCCGAGGGACAGGGGAGTTTTAGATGAGCAGTTCTTC
V gene: TRBV6-5; J gene: TRBJ1-2; D gene: .; CDR3 protein: CASSPGGGGGYTF; CDR3 DNA: TGTGCCAGCAGTCCCGGGGGCGGGGGAGGCTACACCTTC
V gene: TRBV7-9; J gene: TRBJ2-7; D gene: TRBD1; CDR3 protein: CASSFTGGEQYF; CDR3 DNA: TGTGCCAGCAGTTTTACAGGGGGCGAGCAGTACTTC
V gene: TRBV30; J gene: TRBJ2-5; D gene: .; CDR3 protein: CAWSRTDKETQYF; CDR3 DNA: TGTGCCTGGAGCAGGACAGACAAAGAGACCCAGTACTTC
V gene: TRBV5-1; J gene: TRBJ2-2; D gene: TRBD2; CDR3 protein: CASSEFSGTTNTGELFF; CDR3 DNA: TGCGCCAGCAGCGAATTTTCCGGGACTACCAACACCGGGGAGCTGTTTTTT
V gene: TRBV27; J gene: TRBJ2-4; D gene: .; CDR3 protein: CASSFFFGGKNIQYF; CDR3 DNA: TGTGCCAGCAGTTTTTTTTTCGGAGGAAAAAACATTCAGTACTTC
V gene: TRBV6-6; J gene: TRBJ1-4; D gene: .; CDR3 protein: CASSYGQGGEKLFF; CDR3 DNA: TGTGCCAGCAGTTACGGGCAGGGTGGAGAAAAACTGTTTTTT
V gene: TRBV4-1; J gene: TRBJ1-5; D gene: .; CDR3 protein: CASSQDWPLGPGDDQPQHF; CDR3 DNA: TGCGCCAGCAGCCAAGATTGGCCCCTCGGGCCAGGGGATGATCAGCCCCAGCATTTT
V gene: TRBV25-1; J gene: TRBJ2-7; D gene: .; CDR3 protein: CASRDKIYYEQYF; CDR3 DNA: TGTGCCAGTAGAGACAAGATTTACTACGAGCAGTACTTC
V gene: TRBV2; J gene: TRBJ2-7; D gene: TRBD1; CDR3 protein: CASSERGTGPFGQYF; CDR3 DNA: TGTGCCAGCAGTGAAAGGGGGACAGGCCCCTTCGGGCAGTACTTC